This T cell receptor (beta chain) was documented in a study of shared clonotypes between healthy human individuals. Study information: Serving as donors were two women and a few men, whose ages spanned 18 to 49.

Study-level results: Only blood underwent sampling, and tissue repertoires likely differ.

Germline lookup yields CDR1 SGHNT and CDR2 YENEEA. Trimming cost V 5 bases and J 3 bases; bases outside gene matches: 4. This CDR3 contains 14 residues. Unsorted material relied on 85 million to 95 million PBMCs as the source of genomic DNA. A word on this clone: Its antigen remains unidentified.

The study ran the assay at deep level. Clones were sequenced by immunoSEQ multiplex PCR, and TCRdb holds only the in-frame ones, with some missing. The sample contains fewer than 650,000 clones, approximately 80% of which appear only once. The chain combines TRBV11-3 with TRBJ2-1; the match to TRBD2 covers 7 bases. Sample: PBMCs. The TCR comes from a woman in her thirties or forties in good health. Some clones in this sample may be carry-over from other donors' samples. CDR3 DNA: TGTGCCAGCAGCCAAGGGACTAACTACAATGAGCAGTTCTTC. Translation gives CASSQGTNYNEQFF.